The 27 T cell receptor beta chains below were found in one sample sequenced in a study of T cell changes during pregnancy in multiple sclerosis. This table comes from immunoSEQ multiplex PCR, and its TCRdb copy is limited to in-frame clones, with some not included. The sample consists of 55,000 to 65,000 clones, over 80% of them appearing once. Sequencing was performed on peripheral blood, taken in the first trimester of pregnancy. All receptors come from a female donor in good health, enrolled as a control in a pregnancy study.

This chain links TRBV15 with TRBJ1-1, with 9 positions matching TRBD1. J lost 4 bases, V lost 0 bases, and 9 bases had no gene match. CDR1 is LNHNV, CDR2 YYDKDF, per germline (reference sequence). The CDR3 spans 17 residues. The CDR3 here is CATSREGTGGLRTEAFF. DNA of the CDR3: TGTGCCACCAGCAGAGAGGGAACAGGGGGCCTTCGCACTGAAGCTTTCTTT.

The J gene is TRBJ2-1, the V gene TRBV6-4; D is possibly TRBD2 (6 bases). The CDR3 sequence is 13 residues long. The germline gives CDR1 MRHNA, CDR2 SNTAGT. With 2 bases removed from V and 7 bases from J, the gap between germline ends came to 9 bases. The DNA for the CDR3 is TGTGCCAGCAGTGACGGTGCGGGGAATGAGCAGTTCTTC. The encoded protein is CASSDGAGNEQFF.

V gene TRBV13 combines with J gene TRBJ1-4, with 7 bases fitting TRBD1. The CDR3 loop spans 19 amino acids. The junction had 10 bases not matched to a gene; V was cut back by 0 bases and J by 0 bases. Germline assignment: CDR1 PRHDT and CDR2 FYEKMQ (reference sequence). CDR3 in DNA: TGTGCCAGCAGCTTAGGGAGACAGGGAAGTGGTCCAACTAATGAAAAACTGTTTTTT. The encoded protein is CASSLGRQGSGPTNEKLFF. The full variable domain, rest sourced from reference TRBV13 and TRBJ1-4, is AAGVIQSPRHLIKEKRETATLKCYPIPRHDTVYWYQQGPGQDPQFLISFYEKMQSDKGSIPDRFSAQQFSDYHSELNMSSLELGDSALYFCASSLGRQGSGPTNEKLFFGSGTQLSVL.

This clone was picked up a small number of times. The CDR3 DNA is TGCGCCAGCAGCCAATCTCGGGAGCGGGGAAGCACAGATACGCAGTATTTT. This codes for CASSQSRERGSTDTQYF. V and J are TRBV4-3 and TRBJ2-3; 7 bases map to TRBD2. There are 17 residues in the CDR3. V dropped 2 bases and J dropped 0; count of bases not matched to a gene: 8. Germline lookup yields CDR1 LGHNA and CDR2 YSLEER.

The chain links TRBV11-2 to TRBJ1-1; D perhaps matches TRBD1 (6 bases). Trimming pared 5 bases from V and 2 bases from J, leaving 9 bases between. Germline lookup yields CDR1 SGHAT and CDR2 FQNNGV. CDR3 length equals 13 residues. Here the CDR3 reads CASSGRGNTEAFF. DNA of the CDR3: TGTGCCAGCAGCGGCAGGGGAAACACTGAAGCTTTCTTT.

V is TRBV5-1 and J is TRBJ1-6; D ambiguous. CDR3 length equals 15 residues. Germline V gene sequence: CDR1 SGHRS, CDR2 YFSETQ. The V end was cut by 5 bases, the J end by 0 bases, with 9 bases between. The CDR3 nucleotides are TGCGCCAGCAGGTATTCGAGCTCCTATAATTCACCCCTCCACTTT. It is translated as CASRYSSSYNSPLHF.

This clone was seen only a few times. CDR3 region: CASSRGMNTEAFF. The CDR3, as DNA: TGCGCCAGCAGCAGGGGCATGAACACTGAAGCTTTCTTT. The chain carries TRBV4-3 and TRBJ1-1; D is possibly TRBD1 (5 bases). V was trimmed by 5 bases and J by 0 bases, leaving 7 bases between them. CDR3 size: 13 residues. Germline assignment: CDR1 LGHNA and CDR2 YSLEER.

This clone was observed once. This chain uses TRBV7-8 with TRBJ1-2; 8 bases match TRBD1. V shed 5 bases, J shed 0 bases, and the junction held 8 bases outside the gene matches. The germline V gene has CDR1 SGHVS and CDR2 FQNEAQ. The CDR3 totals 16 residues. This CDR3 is CASSLFTGGTNYGYTF. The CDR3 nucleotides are TGTGCCAGCAGCCTATTTACAGGGGGTACTAACTATGGCTACACCTTC.

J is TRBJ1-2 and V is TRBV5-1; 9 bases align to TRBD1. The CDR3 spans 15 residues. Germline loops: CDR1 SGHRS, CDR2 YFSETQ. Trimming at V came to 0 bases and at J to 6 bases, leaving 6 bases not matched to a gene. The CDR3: CASSLDRGREDGYTF. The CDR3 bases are TGCGCCAGCAGCTTGGACAGGGGGCGAGAGGATGGCTACACCTTC. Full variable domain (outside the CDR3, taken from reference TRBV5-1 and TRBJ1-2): KAGVTQTPRYLIKTRGQQVTLSCSPISGHRSVSWYQQTPGQGLQFLFEYFSETQRNKGNFPGRFSGRQFSNSRSEMNVSTLELGDSALYLCASSLDRGREDGYTFGSGTRLTVV.

As DNA, the CDR3 is TGCGCCAGCAGGCCTAGAGGGGACAGGACAGATACGCAGTATTTT. Its protein product is CASRPRGDRTDTQYF. The chain joins TRBV5-1 to TRBJ2-3, with 8 bases identical to TRBD1. Germline loops: CDR1 SGHRS, CDR2 YFSETQ. The CDR3 contains 15 residues. J gave up 3 bases and V 5 bases, and 8 bases lay outside the gene matches.

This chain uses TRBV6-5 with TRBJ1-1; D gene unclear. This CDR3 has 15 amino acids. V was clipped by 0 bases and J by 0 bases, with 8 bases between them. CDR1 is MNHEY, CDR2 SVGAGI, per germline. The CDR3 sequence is CASSYSPGVNTEAFF. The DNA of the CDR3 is TGTGCCAGCAGTTACTCCCCGGGTGTGAACACTGAAGCTTTCTTT.

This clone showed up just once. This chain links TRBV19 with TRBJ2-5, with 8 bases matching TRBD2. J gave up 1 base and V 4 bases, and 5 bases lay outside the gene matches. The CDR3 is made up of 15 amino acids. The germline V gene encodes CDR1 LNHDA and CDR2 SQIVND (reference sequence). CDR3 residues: CASSTRSGAQETQYF. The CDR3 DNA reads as TGTGCCAGTAGTACACGTAGCGGGGCCCAAGAGACCCAGTACTTC.

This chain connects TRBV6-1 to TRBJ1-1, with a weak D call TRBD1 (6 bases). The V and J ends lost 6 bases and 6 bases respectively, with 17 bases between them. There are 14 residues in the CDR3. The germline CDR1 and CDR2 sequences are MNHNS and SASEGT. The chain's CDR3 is CASRTGITQAEAFF. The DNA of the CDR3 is TGTGCCAGCAGAACAGGGATTACTCAGGCTGAAGCTTTCTTT.

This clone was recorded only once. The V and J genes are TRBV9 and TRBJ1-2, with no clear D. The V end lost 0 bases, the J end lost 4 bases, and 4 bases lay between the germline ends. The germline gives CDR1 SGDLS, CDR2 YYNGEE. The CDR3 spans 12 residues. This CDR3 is CASSVASYGYTF. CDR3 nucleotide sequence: TGTGCCAGCAGCGTAGCCAGCTATGGCTACACCTTC.

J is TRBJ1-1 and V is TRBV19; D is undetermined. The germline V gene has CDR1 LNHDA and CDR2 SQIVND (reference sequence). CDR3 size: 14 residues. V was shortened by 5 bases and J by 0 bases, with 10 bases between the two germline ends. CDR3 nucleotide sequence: TGTGCCAGTAGTTGGGCAGTCTTGAACACTGAAGCTTTCTTT. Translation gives CASSWAVLNTEAFF. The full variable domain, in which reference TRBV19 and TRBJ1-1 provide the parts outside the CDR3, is DGGITQSPKYLFRKEGQNVTLSCEQNLNHDAMYWYRQDPGQGLRLIYYSQIVNDFQKGDIAEGYSVSREKKESFPLTVTSAQKNPTAFYLCASSWAVLNTEAFFGQGTRLTVV.

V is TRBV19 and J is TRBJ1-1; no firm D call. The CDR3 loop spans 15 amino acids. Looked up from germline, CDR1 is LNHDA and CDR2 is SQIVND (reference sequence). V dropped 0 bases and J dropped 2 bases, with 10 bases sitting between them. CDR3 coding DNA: TGTGCCAGTAGTATAGACAGCGAGATAAACACTGAAGCTTTCTTT. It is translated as CASSIDSEINTEAFF.

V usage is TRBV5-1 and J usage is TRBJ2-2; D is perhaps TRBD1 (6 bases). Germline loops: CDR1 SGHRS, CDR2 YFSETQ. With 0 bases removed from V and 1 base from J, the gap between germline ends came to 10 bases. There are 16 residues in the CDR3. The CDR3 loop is CASSLGAGVNTGELFF. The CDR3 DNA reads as TGCGCCAGCAGCTTGGGAGCAGGGGTGAACACCGGGGAGCTGTTTTTT. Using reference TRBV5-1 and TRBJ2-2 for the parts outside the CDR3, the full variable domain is KAGVTQTPRYLIKTRGQQVTLSCSPISGHRSVSWYQQTPGQGLQFLFEYFSETQRNKGNFPGRFSGRQFSNSRSEMNVSTLELGDSALYLCASSLGAGVNTGELFFGEGSRLTVL.

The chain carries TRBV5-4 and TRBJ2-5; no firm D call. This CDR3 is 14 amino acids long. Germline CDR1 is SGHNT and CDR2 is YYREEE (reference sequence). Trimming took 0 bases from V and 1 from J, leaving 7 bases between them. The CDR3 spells CASSLVSTQETQYF. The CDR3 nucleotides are TGTGCCAGCAGCTTGGTATCTACCCAAGAGACCCAGTACTTC.

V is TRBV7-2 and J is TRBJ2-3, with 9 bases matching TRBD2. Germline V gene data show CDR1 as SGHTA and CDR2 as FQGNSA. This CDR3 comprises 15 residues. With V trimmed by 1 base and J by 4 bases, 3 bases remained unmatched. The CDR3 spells CASSLVPSGADTQYF. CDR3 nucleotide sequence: TGTGCCAGCAGCTTAGTCCCTAGCGGGGCAGATACGCAGTATTTT.

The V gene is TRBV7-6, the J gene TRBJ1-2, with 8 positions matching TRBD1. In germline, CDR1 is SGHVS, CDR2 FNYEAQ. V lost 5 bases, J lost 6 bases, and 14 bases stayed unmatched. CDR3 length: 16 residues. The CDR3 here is CASSGTTDRVKDGYTF. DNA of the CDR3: TGTGCCAGCAGCGGAACCACGGACAGGGTAAAGGATGGCTACACCTTC.

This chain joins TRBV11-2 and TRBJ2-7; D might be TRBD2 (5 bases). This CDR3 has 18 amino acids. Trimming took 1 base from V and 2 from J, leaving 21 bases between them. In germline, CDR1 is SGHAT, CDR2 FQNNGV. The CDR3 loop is CASSLGRPMRSGTYEQYF. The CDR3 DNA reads TGTGCCAGCAGCTTAGGCCGCCCGATGAGGAGCGGAACCTACGAGCAGTACTTC.

The CDR3 sequence is CASRKSLAGEYNEQFF. CDR3 coding DNA: TGTGCCAGTAGGAAATCCCTAGCGGGGGAATACAATGAGCAGTTCTTC. The chain joins TRBV19 to TRBJ2-1; TRBD2 matches at 10 bases. Germline-derived CDR1 and CDR2 are LNHDA and SQIVND (reference sequence). This CDR3 has 16 residues. The J segment lost 4 bases and the V segment lost 6 bases, leaving 9 bases of the junction unmatched.

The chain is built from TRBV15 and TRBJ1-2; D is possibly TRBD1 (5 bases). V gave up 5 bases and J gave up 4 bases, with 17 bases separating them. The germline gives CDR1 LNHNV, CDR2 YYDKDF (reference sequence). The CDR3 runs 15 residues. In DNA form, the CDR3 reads TGTGCCACCAGCGGTGGGGCAGCCGGGGGCTATGGCTACACCTTC. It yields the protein CATSGGAAGGYGYTF.

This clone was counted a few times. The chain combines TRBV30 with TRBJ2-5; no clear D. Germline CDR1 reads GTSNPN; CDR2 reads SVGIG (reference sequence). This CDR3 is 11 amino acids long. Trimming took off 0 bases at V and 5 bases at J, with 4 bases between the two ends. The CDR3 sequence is CAWSVSETQYF. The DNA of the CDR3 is TGTGCCTGGAGTGTAAGCGAGACCCAGTACTTC.

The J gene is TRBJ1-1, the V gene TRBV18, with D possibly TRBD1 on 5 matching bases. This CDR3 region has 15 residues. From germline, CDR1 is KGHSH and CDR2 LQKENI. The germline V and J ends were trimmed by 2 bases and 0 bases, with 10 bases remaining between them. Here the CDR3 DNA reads TGTGCCAGCTCACCAGTCAGGGCCATGAACACTGAAGCTTTCTTT. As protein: CASSPVRAMNTEAFF.

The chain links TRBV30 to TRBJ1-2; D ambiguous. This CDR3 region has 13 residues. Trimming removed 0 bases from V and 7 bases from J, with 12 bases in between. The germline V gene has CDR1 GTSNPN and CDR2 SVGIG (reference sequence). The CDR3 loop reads CAWSVNLASGYTF. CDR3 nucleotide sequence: TGTGCCTGGAGTGTAAATCTGGCCAGTGGCTACACCTTC. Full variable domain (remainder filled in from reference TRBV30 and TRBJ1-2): SQTIHQWPATLVQPVGSPLSLECTVEGTSNPNLYWYRQAAGRGLQLLFYSVGIGQISSEVPQNLSASRPQDRQFILSSKKLLLSDSGFYLCAWSVNLASGYTFGSGTRLTVV.

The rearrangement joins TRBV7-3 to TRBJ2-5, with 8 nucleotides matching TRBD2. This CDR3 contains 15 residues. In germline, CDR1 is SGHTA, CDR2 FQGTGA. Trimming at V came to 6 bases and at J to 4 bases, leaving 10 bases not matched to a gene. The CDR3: CASSSSGGSSETQYF. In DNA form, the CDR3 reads TGTGCCAGCAGTTCCTCGGGGGGGTCCTCAGAGACCCAGTACTTC.